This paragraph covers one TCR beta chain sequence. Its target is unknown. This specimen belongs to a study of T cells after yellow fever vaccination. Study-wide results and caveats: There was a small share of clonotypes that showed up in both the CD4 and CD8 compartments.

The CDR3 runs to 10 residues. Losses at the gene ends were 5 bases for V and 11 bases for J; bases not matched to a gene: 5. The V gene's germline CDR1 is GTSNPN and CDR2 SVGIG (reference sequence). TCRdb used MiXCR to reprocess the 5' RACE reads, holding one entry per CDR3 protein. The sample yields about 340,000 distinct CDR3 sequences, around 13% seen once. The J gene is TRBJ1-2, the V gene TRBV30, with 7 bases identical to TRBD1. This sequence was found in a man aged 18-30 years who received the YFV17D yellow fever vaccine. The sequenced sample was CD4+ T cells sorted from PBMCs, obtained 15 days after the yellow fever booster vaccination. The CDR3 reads CAWGQDRYTF. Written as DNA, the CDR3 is TGTGCCTGGGGACAGGATAGGTACACCTTC.